This TCR beta chain emerged from a study of cytomegalovirus exposure and HLA in healthy donors. Study-level findings and limits: TCR beta chains numbering more than 150 were designated cytomegalovirus-associated.

All the people who gave samples were healthy bone marrow donors. This clone came up a few times. The antigen is unknown. In the PCR, 60 Vbeta and 13 Jbeta primers were used. Assay used: immunoSEQ multiplex PCR; TCRdb lists only in-frame clones, some missing. This sample yields roughly 120,000 clones, of which about 60% are seen a single time; 9% to 10% belongs to the top ten. Specimen: PBMCs. This sequence was found in a man in his forties in good health and CMV-seropositive.

The CDR3 sequence: CASTRGRMGAQGYTF. In DNA form, the CDR3 reads TGTGCCAGCACCAGGGGACGGATGGGGGCGCAAGGCTACACCTTC. This chain connects TRBV28 to TRBJ1-2; possibly TRBD1 for D (6 bases). The V gene's germline CDR1 is MDHEN and CDR2 SYDVKM. The CDR3 extends over 15 amino acids. Trimming pared 7 bases from V and 8 bases from J, leaving 23 bases between.